Below, 19 T cell receptor beta chains from the same sample are listed, as sequenced in a study of CD8 T cells in ankylosing spondylitis. Using its own MiXCR run on the 5' RACE reads, TCRdb lists one record per CDR3 protein. Of fewer than 400,000 distinct CDR3 sequences in the sample, 14% to 15% were seen once. The sample taken for sequencing was blood, either unsorted or a sorted T cell fraction (not recorded which). The receptors were gathered from a male donor with ankylosing spondylitis or in good health (not recorded which).

V usage is TRBV7-9 and J usage is TRBJ2-1; possibly TRBD2 for D (6 bases). The CDR3 spans 15 residues. Germline-derived CDR1 and CDR2 are SEHNR and FQNEAQ (reference sequence). The V gene lost 0 bases and the J gene lost 4 bases, with 10 bases spanning the gap. CDR3 nucleotide sequence: TGTGCCAGCAGCTTAGCACTAGCTGTATACAATGAGCAGTTCTTC. It translates to CASSLALAVYNEQFF.

This clonotype has just a few counts. The gene calls are TRBV18 and TRBJ2-7; 11 positions agree with TRBD1. Germline V gives CDR1 KGHSH, CDR2 LQKENI. The CDR3 sequence is 15 residues long. J gave up 3 bases and V 4 bases, and 5 bases lay outside the gene matches. CDR3 sequence: CASSHGTGGNYEQYF. DNA for the CDR3: TGTGCCAGCTCACATGGGACAGGGGGAAACTACGAGCAGTACTTC.

This clonotype was counted only a few times. The chain uses TRBV19 and TRBJ2-3, with 8 bases aligning to TRBD1. The V and J ends lost 7 bases and 4 bases, in that order; junction bases with no gene match: 13. CDR3 length equals 16 residues. The V gene's germline CDR1 is LNHDA and CDR2 SQIVND (reference sequence). CDR3: CASTSNQGARADTQYF. CDR3 DNA sequence: TGTGCCAGTACCTCGAATCAGGGGGCGCGGGCAGATACGCAGTATTTT.

In this sample, this clonotype turned up a few times. The chain has TRBV5-1 and TRBJ2-5; TRBD2 might be the D (6 bases). The germline gives CDR1 SGHRS, CDR2 YFSETQ. The CDR3 sequence is 15 residues long. The V end was cut by 0 bases, the J end by 4 bases, with 13 bases between. CDR3 coding DNA: TGCGCCAGCAGCTTGGGCCCTAGCGTGATAGAGACCCAGTACTTC. It codes for CASSLGPSVIETQYF.

This clonotype was observed many times. The V gene is TRBV12-3 or TRBV12-4, the J gene TRBJ1-2; perhaps TRBD1 as D (6 bases). This CDR3 is built from 14 residues. V was trimmed by 4 bases and J by 4 bases, leaving 13 bases between them. The CDR3 reads CASSSRGRFYGYTF. CDR3 DNA sequence: TGTGCCAGCAGTTCCCGGGGGCGGTTCTATGGCTACACCTTC.

This clonotype was seen ten or more times. This rearrangement joins TRBV12-3 or TRBV12-4 to TRBJ1-2; possibly TRBD1 for D (5 bases). The V end lost 6 bases, the J end lost 7 bases, and 18 bases lay between the germline ends. CDR3 length: 14 amino acids. For the CDR3, the DNA is TGTGCCAGCAGCAAAAAGGGACCCGGGCGTGGCTACACCTTC. Translated: CASSKKGPGRGYTF.

The J gene is TRBJ1-5, the V gene TRBV12-3 or TRBV12-4; TRBD1 is a possible D gene (6 bases). V lost 6 bases and J lost 7, with 16 bases in between. The CDR3 totals 14 residues. The CDR3 DNA sequence: TGTGCCAGCAGAGTTACGGGACACTCACAGCCCCAGCATTTT. Translation gives CASRVTGHSQPQHF.

The rearrangement joins TRBV7-9 to TRBJ2-7; no clear D gene. This CDR3 is 14 amino acids long. The V end was cut by 4 bases, the J end by 5 bases, with 15 bases between. Germline V lookup: CDR1 SEHNR, CDR2 FQNEAQ (reference sequence). The CDR3 loop reads CASSSGVTPDEQYF. In DNA, the CDR3 is TGTGCCAGCAGCTCCGGAGTTACTCCTGACGAGCAGTACTTC. Variable domain in full (rest from reference TRBV7-9 and TRBJ2-7): DTGVSQNPRHKITKRGQNVTFRCDPISEHNRLYWYRQTLGQGPEFLTYFQNEAQLEKSRLLSDRFSAERPKGSFSTLEIQRTEQGDSAMYLCASSSGVTPDEQYFGPGTRLTVT.

In its sample, this clonotype was seen a few times. The gene calls are TRBV7-8 and TRBJ2-5, with 7 bases lining up with TRBD2. V lost 7 bases and J lost 13; bases outside the gene matches: 9. This CDR3 is built from 11 residues. Germline V lookup: CDR1 SGHVS, CDR2 FQNEAQ. Here the CDR3 reads CASKSRETWYF. The CDR3 nucleotides are TGTGCCAGCAAGTCGCGGGAGACTTGGTACTTC.

This rearrangement joins TRBV12-3 or TRBV12-4 to TRBJ2-1; TRBD1 agrees at 10 bases. This CDR3 has 14 residues. Losses at the gene ends were 9 bases for V and 7 bases for J; bases not matched to a gene: 9. CDR3 loop: CASRQGALGNEQFF. The CDR3 DNA reads TGTGCCAGTAGACAGGGGGCGCTGGGGAATGAGCAGTTCTTC.

The chain is built from TRBV20-1 and TRBJ2-1; D remains unclear. Germline V gives CDR1 DFQATT, CDR2 SNEGSKA (reference sequence). Between the trimmed V and J ends, which lost 6 bases and 4 bases, there was a span of 7 bases. The CDR3 has 11 amino acids. CDR3 sequence reads: CSASKYNEQFF. For the CDR3, the DNA is TGCAGTGCCAGTAAATACAATGAGCAGTTCTTC.

This clonotype has just a few counts. The V call is TRBV12-3 or TRBV12-4, the J call TRBJ2-2, with 7 nucleotides matching TRBD1. Trimming took 6 bases from V and 4 from J; bases not matched to a gene: 20. This CDR3 region has 19 residues. CDR3 residues: CASRTQNRGGLDPTGELFF. DNA for the CDR3: TGTGCCAGCAGGACTCAAAACAGGGGCGGATTAGACCCCACCGGGGAGCTGTTTTTT.

This clonotype was picked up a small number of times. The chain employs TRBV5-1 and TRBJ2-2, with TRBD2 as a possible D gene (6 bases). Germline lookup yields CDR1 SGHRS and CDR2 YFSETQ. This CDR3 is 13 amino acids long. With 6 bases removed from V and 1 base from J, the gap between germline ends came to 7 bases. CDR3 in amino acids: CASTRENTGELFF. CDR3 in DNA: TGCGCCAGCACGCGGGAGAACACCGGGGAGCTGTTTTTT.

This clonotype occurred a few times. V is TRBV10-3 and J is TRBJ1-5; D is uncertain. Between the trimmed V and J ends, which lost 2 bases and 2 bases, there was a span of 4 bases. Germline-derived CDR1 and CDR2 are ENHRY and SYGVKD. The CDR3 has 13 residues. Here the CDR3 reads CAISESGNQPQHF. In DNA form, the CDR3 reads TGTGCCATCAGTGAGAGTGGCAATCAGCCCCAGCATTTT.

CDR3 coding DNA: TGCAGTGCAGGCCAACGGGGGGACAATGAGCAGTTCTTC. Translated: CSAGQRGDNEQFF. This chain joins TRBV20-1 and TRBJ2-1; TRBD2 agrees at 7 bases. The CDR3 runs 13 residues. Germline V lookup: CDR1 DFQATT, CDR2 SNEGSKA (reference sequence). J gave up 5 bases and V 6 bases, and 7 bases lay outside the gene matches.

The V and J genes are TRBV7-2 and TRBJ1-2, with D possibly being TRBD1 (6 bases). Trimming took 0 bases from V and 8 from J, leaving 16 bases between them. The CDR3 covers 15 residues. The V gene's germline CDR1 is SGHTA and CDR2 FQGNSA. The CDR3: CASSLALVGGQGYTF. The CDR3 DNA reads as TGTGCCAGCAGCTTAGCGCTAGTCGGGGGGCAAGGCTACACCTTC.

The J gene is TRBJ2-1, the V gene TRBV5-1, with 10 bases fitting TRBD2. The ends lost 4 bases at V and 3 bases at J; junction bases unmatched: 7. This CDR3 region has 16 residues. Germline lookup yields CDR1 SGHRS and CDR2 YFSETQ. CDR3 nucleotide sequence: TGCGCCAGCAGCCTTGACGGGACTAGCGTCTACAATGAGCAGTTCTTC. Its translation is CASSLDGTSVYNEQFF.

This clonotype came up a few times. J is TRBJ2-6 and V is TRBV6-1, with 7 bases that match TRBD1. The CDR3 totals 17 residues. Germline loops: CDR1 MNHNS, CDR2 SASEGT. Unmatched junction bases numbered 10, after V lost 8 bases and J lost 0 bases. This chain's CDR3 is CASSRDSPDSGANVLTF. In nucleotides, the CDR3 is TGTGCCAGCTCCAGGGACAGTCCTGACTCTGGGGCCAACGTCCTGACTTTC.

The gene calls are TRBV20-1 and TRBJ2-5; TRBD2 is a possible D gene (6 bases). The CDR3 runs to 14 residues. V was shortened by 4 bases and J by 4 bases, with 16 bases between the two germline ends. Germline V gene lookup returns CDR1 DFQATT and CDR2 SNEGSKA (reference sequence). The DNA for the CDR3 is TGCAGTGCTAAGCGGTTGGAGGGGCCAGAGACCCAGTACTTC. Encoded protein: CSAKRLEGPETQYF.